The rows below give T cell receptor beta chains drawn from one sample of a study of cytomegalovirus exposure and HLA in healthy donors. Profiling relied on immunoSEQ multiplex PCR, and the TCRdb table lists in-frame clones only, not all of them. Here the sample table reports over 55,000 clones. The sequencing input was PBMCs. The receptors were gathered from a male donor in good health and CMV-seronegative. Each CDR3 is given with its conserved first and last residue. D genes are given only for firm matches.

TRBJ2-7,NA,TRBV11-2,CASSLRPAGEQYF,TGTGCCAGCAGCTTAAGGCCAGCGGGCGAGCAGTACTTC
TRBJ1-4,NA,TRBV5-1,CASSLSPGEKLFF,TGCGCCAGCAGCTTGTCCCCGGGTGAAAAACTGTTTTTT
TRBJ2-1,NA,TRBV9,CASSVDGGPYNEQFF,TGTGCCAGCAGCGTAGACGGGGGACCCTACAATGAGCAGTTCTTC
TRBJ2-1,NA,TRBV25-1,CASSGDINENEQFF,TGTGCCAGCAGTGGTGACATAAACGAGAATGAGCAGTTCTTC
TRBJ2-1,NA,TRBV11-2,CASSLDMESNEQFF,TGTGCCAGCAGCTTAGATATGGAGTCCAATGAGCAGTTCTTC
TRBJ1-1,NA,TRBV7-3,CASSLMGGMNTEAFF,TGTGCCAGCAGCTTAATGGGAGGCATGAACACTGAAGCTTTCTTT
TRBJ1-2,NA,TRBV28,CASSSGKVGYTF,TGTGCCAGCAGTTCAGGGAAGGTTGGCTACACCTTC
TRBJ2-5,TRBD1,TRBV11-2,CASSVSPGQGALETQYF,TGTGCCAGCAGCGTATCGCCCGGACAGGGGGCGTTGGAGACCCAGTACTTC
TRBJ1-2,NA,TRBV5-4,CASSFGEGYYTF,TGTGCCAGCAGCTTTGGGGAGGGCTACTACACCTTC
TRBJ2-6,TRBD1,TRBV10-2,CAISPGQGAGGANVLTF,TGCGCCATTTCTCCGGGACAGGGGGCAGGTGGGGCCAACGTCCTGACTTTC
TRBJ2-1,NA,TRBV1,CTSSQDLLAGCFF,TGCACCAGCAGCCAAGATCTTCTAGCGGGCTGTTTCTTC
TRBJ1-4,NA,TRBV2,CASRARANEKLFF,TGTGCCAGCAGGGCGCGGGCTAATGAAAAACTGTTTTTT
TRBJ2-7,NA,TRBV7-8,CASSQSEYRAYEQYF,TGTGCCAGCAGCCAGTCGGAATATCGGGCCTACGAGCAGTACTTC
TRBJ1-1,NA,TRBV28,CASFSPGHLVGAFF,TGTGCCAGTTTCTCGCCGGGACACCTGGTCGGGGCTTTCTTT
TRBJ2-7,NA,TRBV6-5,CASGLQGRYEQYF,TGTGCCAGCGGCCTTCAGGGAAGGTACGAGCAGTACTTC
TRBJ2-3,NA,TRBV5-5,CASSLVRGRRDTQYF,TGTGCCAGCAGCTTGGTTAGGGGCCGTAGAGATACGCAGTATTTT
TRBJ1-2,TRBD1,TRBV28,CASSPWTGGGGYGYTF,TGTGCCAGCAGTCCCTGGACAGGGGGCGGGGGGTATGGCTACACCTTC
TRBJ2-1,NA,TRBV12-5,CASALSVGGEQFF,TGTGCTAGTGCGCTAAGCGTCGGTGGGGAGCAGTTCTTC
TRBJ2-7,TRBD1,TRBV18,CASSPWDSSYEQYF,TGTGCCAGCTCACCTTGGGACAGCTCCTACGAGCAGTACTTC
TRBJ1-5,NA,TRBV18,CASSRGGTQPQHF,TGTGCCAGCTCAAGGGGGGGAACGCAGCCCCAGCATTTT
TRBJ2-1,TRBD2,TRBV4-1,CASSQPTSGRNEQFF,TGCGCCAGCAGCCAACCGACTAGCGGGAGGAATGAGCAGTTCTTC
TRBJ2-7,NA,TRBV6-1,CASSETGNAYEQYF,TGTGCCAGCAGTGAAACCGGGAACGCCTACGAGCAGTACTTC
TRBJ2-3,NA,TRBV7-5,CARSSRQGPGTDTQYF,TGTGCCAGAAGCTCCCGACAGGGGCCGGGGACAGATACGCAGTATTTT
TRBJ1-5,NA,TRBV28,CASSFLYSNQPQHF,TGTGCCAGCAGTTTCCTTTATAGCAATCAGCCCCAGCATTTT
TRBJ2-7,TRBD2,TRBV10-3,CASSDPTSGRAGEQYF,TGTGCCAGCAGTGACCCCACTAGCGGGAGGGCCGGCGAGCAGTACTTC
TRBJ2-2,TRBD2,TRBV6-4,CASSPRGLAGHGELFF,TGTGCCAGCAGTCCCCGGGGACTAGCGGGACACGGGGAGCTGTTTTTT
TRBJ1-5,NA,TRBV30,CAWSVQVNQPQHF,TGTGCCTGGAGTGTACAGGTCAATCAGCCCCAGCATTTT
TRBJ2-1,NA,TRBV21-1,CASSNDSQAGAGPTGYNEQFF,TGTGCCAGCAGCAATGACTCCCAAGCGGGAGCGGGTCCTACCGGTTACAATGAGCAGTTCTTC
TRBJ2-1,NA,TRBV9,CASSVSRQVPQLEQFF,TGTGCCAGCAGCGTATCGAGACAGGTTCCCCAATTGGAGCAGTTCTTC
TRBJ2-7,TRBD1,TRBV10-3,CAGGQGAGEQYF,TGTGCCGGGGGACAGGGGGCGGGCGAGCAGTACTTC
TRBJ1-2,TRBD1,TRBV5-1,CASRERTGDGYTF,TGCGCCAGCAGAGAACGGACAGGGGACGGCTACACCTTC
TRBJ2-2,TRBD2,TRBV5-5,CASSRGDTGELFF,TGTGCCAGCAGCCGGGGGGACACCGGGGAGCTGTTTTTT
TRBJ1-5,NA,TRBV6-1,CASSQTGISNQPQHF,TGTGCCAGCAGCCAAACAGGGATCAGCAATCAGCCCCAGCATTTT
TRBJ1-1,NA,TRBV28,CASSTPRDSLNTEAFF,TGTGCCAGCAGTACCCCCCGGGACTCCTTGAACACTGAAGCTTTCTTT
TRBJ2-1,TRBD1,TRBV4-1,CASSLRERGHNEQFF,TGCGCCAGCAGCCTCCGGGAAAGGGGGCACAATGAGCAGTTCTTC
TRBJ2-7,TRBD2,TRBV27,CASKWASGVYEQYF,TGTGCCAGCAAGTGGGCTAGCGGGGTATACGAGCAGTACTTC
TRBJ2-7,TRBD2,TRBV28,CASSLVAGGSYKQYF,TGTGCCAGCAGTTTAGTAGCGGGAGGGTCCTACAAGCAGTACTTC
TRBJ1-5,NA,TRBV9,CASSVDNGPQHF,TGTGCCAGCAGCGTAGATAACGGGCCCCAGCATTTT
TRBJ1-2,TRBD1,TRBV28,CASSLEGGLYGYTF,TGTGCCAGCAGTTTAGAAGGGGGCCTTTATGGCTACACCTTC
TRBJ2-2,TRBD1,TRBV18,CASSTDRGGGTGELFF,TGTGCCAGCTCAACTGACAGGGGTGGAGGAACCGGGGAGCTGTTTTTT
TRBJ2-7,TRBD2,TRBV5-1,CASSKSSGGLAYEQYF,TGCGCCAGCAGCAAAAGCTCAGGCGGACTAGCCTACGAGCAGTACTTC
TRBJ1-5,NA,TRBV6-5,CASSPLGGGNQPQHF,TGTGCCAGCAGTCCCTTGGGGGGTGGCAATCAGCCCCAGCATTTT
TRBJ1-6,TRBD1,TRBV2,CASRGQANSPLHF,TGTGCCAGCCGGGGACAGGCTAATTCACCCCTCCACTTT
TRBJ1-6,NA,TRBV6-1,CASRTEANSPLHF,TGTGCCAGCAGAACCGAGGCCAATTCACCCCTCCACTTT
TRBJ1-2,NA,TRBV19,CASHGGAEGYGYTF,TGTGCCAGTCACGGGGGGGCAGAGGGCTATGGCTACACCTTC
TRBJ2-7,TRBD2,TRBV6-5,CASSPSGGSSYEQYF,TGTGCCAGCAGCCCCAGCGGGGGTAGCTCCTACGAGCAGTACTTC
TRBJ2-3,TRBD2,TRBV6-4,CASSETSGDTDTQYF,TGTGCCAGCAGTGAGACTAGCGGGGACACAGATACGCAGTATTTT
TRBJ2-7,NA,TRBV5-1,CASSATGYYEQYF,TGCGCCAGCAGCGCGACGGGGTATTACGAGCAGTACTTC
TRBJ1-2,NA,TRBV11-3,CASSSDGGYGYTF,TGTGCCAGCAGCTCGGACGGGGGCTATGGCTACACCTTC
TRBJ2-5,NA,TRBV5-1,CASSLAGGTLGTQYF,TGCGCCAGCAGCTTGGCTGGCGGAACCTTGGGGACCCAGTACTTC
TRBJ1-4,TRBD1,TRBV19,CASSSTGLTNEKLFF,TGTGCCTCCTCTTCGACAGGGCTCACTAATGAAAAACTGTTTTTT
TRBJ1-4,NA,TRBV5-8,CASSLLNGREKLFF,TGTGCCAGCAGCTTATTGAACGGTCGTGAAAAACTGTTTTTT